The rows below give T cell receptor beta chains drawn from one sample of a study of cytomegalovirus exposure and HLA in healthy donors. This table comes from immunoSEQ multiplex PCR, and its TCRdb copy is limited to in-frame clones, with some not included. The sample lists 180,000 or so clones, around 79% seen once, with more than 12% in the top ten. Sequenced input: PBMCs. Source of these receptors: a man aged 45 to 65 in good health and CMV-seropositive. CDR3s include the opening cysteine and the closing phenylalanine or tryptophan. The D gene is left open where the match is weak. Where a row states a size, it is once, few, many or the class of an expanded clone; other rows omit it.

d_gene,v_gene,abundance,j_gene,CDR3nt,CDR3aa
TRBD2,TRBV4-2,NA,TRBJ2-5,TGTGCCAGCAGCTCGACGACTAGCGGGGGGGCCTTGGGTGAGACCCAGTACTTC,CASSSTTSGGALGETQYF
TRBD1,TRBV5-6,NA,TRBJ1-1,TGTGCCAGCAGCCCCGGTACAGGGGGCAACACTGAAGCTTTCTTT,CASSPGTGGNTEAFF
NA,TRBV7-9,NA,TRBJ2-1,TGTGCCAGCAGCTCGGCTTTCGGTGACATCAATGAGCAGTTCTTC,CASSSAFGDINEQFF
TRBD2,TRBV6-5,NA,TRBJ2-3,TGTGCCAGCAGCTCCGCCGGGGAGCGGGGGCGGGGGTATTTT,CASSSAGERGRGYF
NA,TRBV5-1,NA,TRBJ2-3,TGCGCCAGCAGCTCCGGACTACAGGGGACAGATACGCAGTATTTT,CASSSGLQGTDTQYF
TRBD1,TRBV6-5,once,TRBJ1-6,TGTGCCAGCAGTTCCCGACAGGGGTTACCACCCCTCCACTTT,CASSSRQGLPPLHF
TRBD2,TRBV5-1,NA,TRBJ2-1,TGCGCCAGCAGCTTAGGGACTAGCGGGGGGTTCAATGAGCAGTTCTTC,CASSLGTSGGFNEQFF
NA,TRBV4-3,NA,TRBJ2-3,TGCGCCAGCAGCCAAGGGGGCGGTGGAGATACGCAGTATTTT,CASSQGGGGDTQYF
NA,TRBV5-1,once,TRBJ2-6,TGCGCCAGCAGCATAGATTCAGGCGGGGCCAACGTCCTGACTTTC,CASSIDSGGANVLTF
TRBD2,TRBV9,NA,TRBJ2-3,TGTGCCAGCAGCGTAGCTGCCGGGACTAGCGGGGGGACAGATACGCAGTATTTT,CASSVAAGTSGGTDTQYF
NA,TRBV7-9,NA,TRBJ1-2,TGTTCCAGCAGCTCCGCCTTGGACAGCAACTATGGCTACACCTTC,CSSSSALDSNYGYTF
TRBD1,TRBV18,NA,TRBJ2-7,TGTGCCAGCTCACCCCGGGACAGCTCCTACGAGCAGTACTTC,CASSPRDSSYEQYF
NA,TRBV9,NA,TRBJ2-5,TGTGCCAGCAGCGTAGCGAGGGGGACGATCCAAGAGACCCAGTACTTC,CASSVARGTIQETQYF
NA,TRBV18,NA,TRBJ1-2,TGTGCCAGCTCACCGCCCGGACAGCCACCGGGGAACGATGGCTACACCTTC,CASSPPGQPPGNDGYTF
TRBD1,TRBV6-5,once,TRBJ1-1,TGTGCCAGCAGACGCATAGTGGGACAGGGTGAAGCTTTCTTT,CASRRIVGQGEAFF
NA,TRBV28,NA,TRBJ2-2,TGTGCCAGCAGTTTATCAGCGGCTGGCACCGGGGAGCTGTTTTTT,CASSLSAAGTGELFF
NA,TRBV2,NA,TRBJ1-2,TGTGCCAGCAGCTTATCAGGGTATGGCTACACCTTC,CASSLSGYGYTF
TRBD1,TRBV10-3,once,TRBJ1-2,TGTGCCATCAGAGGGACAGGGGGATTTCAGGATGGCTACACCTTC,CAIRGTGGFQDGYTF
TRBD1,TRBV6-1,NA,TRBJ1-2,TGTGCCAGCAGTGAGGACAGGGTGGGCTACACCTTC,CASSEDRVGYTF
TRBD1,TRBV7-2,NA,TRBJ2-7,TGTGCCAGCAGCTTAACAGGGGGCGCGGGATACGAGCAGTACTTC,CASSLTGGAGYEQYF
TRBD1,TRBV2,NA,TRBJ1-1,TGTGCCAGCAGCAGGACAGGGTTTGATGCTTTCTTT,CASSRTGFDAFF
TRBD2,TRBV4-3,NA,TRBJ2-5,TGCGCCAGCAGCCAAGGCCTAGCGGACCAAGAGACCCAGTACTTC,CASSQGLADQETQYF
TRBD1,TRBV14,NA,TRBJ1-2,TGTGCCAGCAGCCAAGCCGACAGGGTTGGTCGGGGCTACACCTTC,CASSQADRVGRGYTF
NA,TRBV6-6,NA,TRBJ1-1,TGTGCCAGCAGAACAGGAAACACTGAAGCTTTCTTT,CASRTGNTEAFF
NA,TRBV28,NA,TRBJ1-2,TGTGCCAGCAGTTCAGTGAACTATGGCTACACCTTC,CASSSVNYGYTF
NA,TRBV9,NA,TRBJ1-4,TGTGCCAGCAGCGTCCAGGGTGGAACTAATGAAAAACTGTTTTTT,CASSVQGGTNEKLFF
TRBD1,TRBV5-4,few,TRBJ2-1,TGTGCCAGCAGCTTGTGGGACAGGGGCAATGAGCAGTTCTTC,CASSLWDRGNEQFF
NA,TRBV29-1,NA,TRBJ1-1,TGCAGCGTTCACACCGGAGGCGGGGGCACTGAAGCTTTCTTT,CSVHTGGGGTEAFF
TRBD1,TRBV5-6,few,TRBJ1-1,TGTGCCAGCAGCTTAGGGACAGGGTTTCTGAACACTGAAGCTTTCTTT,CASSLGTGFLNTEAFF
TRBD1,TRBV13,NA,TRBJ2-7,TGTGCCAGCAGCTTAAGACAGGGGGACCCGAAGCCCTACGAGCAGTACTTC,CASSLRQGDPKPYEQYF
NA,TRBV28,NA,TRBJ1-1,TGTGCCAGCAGTCGGGATAACACTGAAGCTTTCTTT,CASSRDNTEAFF
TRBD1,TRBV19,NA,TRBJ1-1,TGTGCCAGTAGTAGGGGCCTCCGGGACAGGAGCACTGAAGCTTTCTTT,CASSRGLRDRSTEAFF
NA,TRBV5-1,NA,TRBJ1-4,TGCGCCAGCAGCTTGGCCGGGGGGGCGATACTGTTTTTT,CASSLAGGAILFF
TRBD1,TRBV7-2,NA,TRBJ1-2,TGTGCCAGCAGCTTACACAGGGGGAACTGGAGGGGCTACACCTTC,CASSLHRGNWRGYTF
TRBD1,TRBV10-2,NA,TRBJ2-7,TGCGCCAGCAACTCTCCGGACAGGGGAAACGAGCAGTACTTC,CASNSPDRGNEQYF
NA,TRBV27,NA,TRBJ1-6,TGTGCCAGCAGTTTTGAATTCGTTCAGGGTGTAAAGCCCCTCCACTTT,CASSFEFVQGVKPLHF
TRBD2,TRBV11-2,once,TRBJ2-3,TGTGCCAGCAGTTTTATCACGGGGGGGAGCACAGATACGCAGTATTTT,CASSFITGGSTDTQYF
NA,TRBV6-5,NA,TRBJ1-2,TGTGCCAGCAGGGAGGGAACGCTGGGTGGCTACACCTTC,CASREGTLGGYTF
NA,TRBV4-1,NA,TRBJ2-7,TGCGCCAGCAGTCTAACGGGAAGCGACGAGCAGTACTTC,CASSLTGSDEQYF